This entry features one T cell receptor beta chain sequence. There is no known antigen for this receptor. Base qualities are not at hand, and no much larger clone is one base apart. This sample was included in a study of blood T cell repertoires in COVID-19 (dated by TCRdb to 2018 to 2020). In terms of the full investigation: Samples from collaborators originated in the United States, Italy and Spain and spanned both the acute and convalescent phases of COVID-19. The material from the prospective study consisted of cDNA or gDNA derived from T cells, B-cell-depleted T cells, or PBMCs. Nearly every sample came with metadata listing a de-identified subject ID, COVID-19 status, age in years and sex. Deeply sampled blood TCRbeta repertoires from subjects exposed to, actively infected with, or recovered from COVID-19 were included in the dataset. Samples came from the ongoing ImmuneRACE study (first 160 participants) plus 1,254 subjects from 6 global collaborators. The repertoires were made available in a free public database intended to serve as a resource for research on the immune response to SARS-CoV-2. Where available, HLA class I and class II types were taken from metadata supplied by the sample provider and were not determined by assay-based typing.

A second Seattle source provided samples from volunteer blood donors who had recovered from COVID-19. The collaborating institutions used their own protocols to collect whole blood in K2EDTA tubes. Collaborator samples were shipped for TCRbeta analysis as frozen whole blood, isolated PBMCs, or DNA extracted from either sample type. There are 15 amino acids in the CDR3, from cysteine to phenylalanine inclusive. Only the CDR3 DNA stays, 45 bases, in frame from base 1. Trimming takes 1 base from V and 5 bases from J, and the germline ends sit 11 bases apart. Via the germline V gene (reference sequence), CDR1 is LGHDT and CDR2 YNNKEL. The immunoSEQ Assay, a bias-controlled multiplex PCR, was used to amplify TCRbeta CDR3 regions from genomic DNA. Concerning the study's data processing: The number of nucleated cells in each sample was estimated from the amplification of reference gene primers within the assay. To quantify the absolute abundance of each unique TCRbeta CDR3 rearrangement, sequence reads were collapsed and filtered. For each sample, productive Simpson clonality was calculated as the square root of Simpson's diversity index across productive rearrangements. Not all clones reach the TCRdb copy of this immuneACCESS table, which keeps in-frame sequences only. Checked studies attribute under half of the gap to unresolved V genes and leave the rest unexplained. V and J calls and clone size are copied from that table; D and trimming were computed from the DNA. The sample includes around 170,000 clones, with 80% to 90% observed a single time. The ten largest account for 1.5% to 2% of the sample.

Study-wide conclusions, independent of this receptor: How much clinical and demographic metadata was included differed by source and by participant, and the metadata was provided uncurated.

Sequencing used peripheral blood. The source is a man aged 18 to 30 who had recovered from COVID-19. The chain was built from TRBV3-1 (or the pseudogene TRBV3-2) and TRBJ1-4; the D gene identity is not certain. The CDR3 amino acid sequence is: CASSQAIARNEKLFF. Here is the DNA: TGTGCCAGCAGCCAAGCCATAGCGCGCAATGAAAAACTGTTTTTT.